This record looks at one T cell receptor (beta chain) sequence and its context. The J segment lost 2 bases and the V segment lost 6 bases, leaving 4 bases of the junction unmatched. Per the germline V gene, CDR1 is LNHDA and CDR2 is SQIVND (reference sequence). The CDR3 is 14 residues long. Sequencing was performed with immunoSEQ multiplex PCR; in TCRdb, only in-frame clones are kept and a portion is missing. The sample has roughly 77,000 clones; 92% are singletons. This specimen comes from a study of T cell changes during pregnancy in multiple sclerosis. The chain joins TRBV19 to TRBJ2-5, with 9 bases that match TRBD2. This receptor was taken from a female donor with multiple sclerosis, enrolled in a pregnancy study. The specimen was peripheral blood, collected in the second trimester of pregnancy. The CDR3 protein is CASRGLAGQETQYF. The CDR3 region has the DNA TGTGCCAGTAGGGGTCTAGCGGGGCAAGAGACCCAGTACTTC.